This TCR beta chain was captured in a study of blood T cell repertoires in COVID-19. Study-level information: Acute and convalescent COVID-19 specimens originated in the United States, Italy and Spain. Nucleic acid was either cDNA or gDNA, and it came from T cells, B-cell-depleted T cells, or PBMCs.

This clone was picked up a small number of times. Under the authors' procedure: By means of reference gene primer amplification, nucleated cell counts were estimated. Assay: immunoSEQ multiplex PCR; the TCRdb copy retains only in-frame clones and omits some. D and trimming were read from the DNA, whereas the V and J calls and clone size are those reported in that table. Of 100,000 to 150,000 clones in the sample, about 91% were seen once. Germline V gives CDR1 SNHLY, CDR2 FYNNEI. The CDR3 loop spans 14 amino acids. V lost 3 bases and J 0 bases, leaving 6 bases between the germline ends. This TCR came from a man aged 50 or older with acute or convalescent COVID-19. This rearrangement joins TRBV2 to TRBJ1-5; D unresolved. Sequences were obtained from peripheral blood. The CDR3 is CASSDTFSNQPQHF. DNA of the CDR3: TGTGCCAGCAGTGACACTTTTAGCAATCAGCCCCAGCATTTT.